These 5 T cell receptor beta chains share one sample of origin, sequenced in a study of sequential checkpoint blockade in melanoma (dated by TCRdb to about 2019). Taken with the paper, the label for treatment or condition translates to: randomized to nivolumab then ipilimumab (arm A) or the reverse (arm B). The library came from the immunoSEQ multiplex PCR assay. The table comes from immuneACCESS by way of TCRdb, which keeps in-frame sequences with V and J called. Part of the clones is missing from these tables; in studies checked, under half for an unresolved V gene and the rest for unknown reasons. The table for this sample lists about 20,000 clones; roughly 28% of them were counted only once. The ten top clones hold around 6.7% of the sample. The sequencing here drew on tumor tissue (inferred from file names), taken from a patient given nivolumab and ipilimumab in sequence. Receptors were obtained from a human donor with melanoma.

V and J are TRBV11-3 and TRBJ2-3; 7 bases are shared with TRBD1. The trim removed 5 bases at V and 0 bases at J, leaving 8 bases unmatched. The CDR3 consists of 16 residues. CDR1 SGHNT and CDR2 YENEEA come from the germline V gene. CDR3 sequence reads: CASSLQGPFSTDTQYF. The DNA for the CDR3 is TGTGCCAGCAGCCTACAGGGGCCCTTTAGCACAGATACGCAGTATTTT.

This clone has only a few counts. CDR3 sequence reads: CASSPRTQETQYF. DNA for the CDR3: TGTGCCAGCAGCCCAAGAACACAAGAGACCCAGTACTTC. The V gene is TRBV9, the J gene TRBJ2-5; D gene ambiguous. Between the trimmed V and J ends, which lost 4 bases and 2 bases, there was a span of 9 bases. The CDR3 length is 13 residues. Germline V CDR1 and CDR2: SGDLS, YYNGEE.

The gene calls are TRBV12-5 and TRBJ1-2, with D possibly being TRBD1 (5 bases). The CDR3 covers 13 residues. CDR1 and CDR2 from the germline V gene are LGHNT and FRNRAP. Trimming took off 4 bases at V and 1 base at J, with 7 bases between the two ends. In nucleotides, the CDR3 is TGTGCTAGTGGTTCAGGGTTTAACTATGGCTACACCTTC. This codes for CASGSGFNYGYTF.

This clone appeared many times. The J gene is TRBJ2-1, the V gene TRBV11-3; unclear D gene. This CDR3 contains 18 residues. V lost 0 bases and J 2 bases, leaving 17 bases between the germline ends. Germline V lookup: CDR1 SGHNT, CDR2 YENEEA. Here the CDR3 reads CASSLDYGNIVPYNEQFF. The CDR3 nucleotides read TGTGCCAGCAGCTTAGATTATGGGAACATAGTTCCCTACAATGAGCAGTTCTTC. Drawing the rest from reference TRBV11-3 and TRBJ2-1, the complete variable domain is EAGVVQSPRYKIIEKKQPVAFWCNPISGHNTLYWYLQNLGQGPELLIRYENEEAVDDSQLPKDRFSAERLKGVDSTLKIQPAELGDSAVYLCASSLDYGNIVPYNEQFFGPGTRLTVL.

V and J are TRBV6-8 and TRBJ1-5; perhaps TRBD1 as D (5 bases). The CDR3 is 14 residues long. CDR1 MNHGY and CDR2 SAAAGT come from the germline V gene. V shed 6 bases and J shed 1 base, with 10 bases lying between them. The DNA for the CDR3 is TGTGCCAGCAGGCAGGGTGGCAGCAATCAGCCCCAGCATTTT. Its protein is CASRQGGSNQPQHF.